The 30 T cell receptor beta chains given below trace back to one sample, sequenced in a study of blood T cell repertoires in COVID-19. Measured with immunoSEQ multiplex PCR; TCRdb has only the in-frame clones, and not every one. The sample shows roughly 300,000 clones, nearly 90% of them seen only once. Sequences were obtained from peripheral blood. The receptors come from a woman in her twenties or thirties with COVID-19, enrolled during active disease.

This sequence joins TRBV3-1 (or the pseudogene TRBV3-2) and TRBJ2-5; possibly TRBD2 for D (7 bases). The CDR3 is 18 residues long. Germline V gene sequence: CDR1 LGHDT, CDR2 YNNKEL (reference sequence). V was shortened by 0 bases and J by 4 bases, with 21 bases between the two germline ends. CDR3 protein: CASSQEGGGARLRETQYF. CDR3 DNA sequence: TGTGCCAGCAGCCAAGAAGGAGGGGGGGCGCGACTCAGAGAGACCCAGTACTTC.

V is TRBV7-3 and J is TRBJ2-1; maybe TRBD2 (5 bases). CDR1 is SGHTA, CDR2 FQGTGA, per germline. CDR3 length: 14 amino acids. Deletions cut 5 bases from V and 6 bases from J, with 14 bases between. CDR3 sequence reads: CASSLRPGFNEQFF. The DNA of the CDR3 is TGTGCCAGCAGCCTAAGGCCGGGGTTCAATGAGCAGTTCTTC.

In this sample, this clone turned up once. The chain has TRBV7-2 and TRBJ1-1; D might be TRBD1 (5 bases). Germline V gene lookup returns CDR1 SGHTA and CDR2 FQGNSA. The CDR3 is 14 residues long. Trimming took 3 bases from V and 7 from J, leaving 15 bases between them. This CDR3 reads CASSFTIGGGEAFF. The DNA for the CDR3 is TGTGCCAGCAGCTTTACAATTGGGGGAGGTGAAGCTTTCTTT.

In this sample, this clone turned up once. The chain has TRBV3-1 (or the pseudogene TRBV3-2) and TRBJ2-4; TRBD2 aligns across 7 bases. The CDR3 is made up of 16 amino acids. Trimming took 0 bases from V and 3 from J; bases not matched to a gene: 5. Per the germline V gene, CDR1 is LGHDT and CDR2 is YNNKEL (reference sequence). CDR3 residues: CASSQDMAGVKNIQYF. As DNA, the CDR3 is TGTGCCAGCAGCCAAGATATGGCGGGGGTCAAAAACATTCAGTACTTC.

This clone turned up a few times. The J gene is TRBJ2-1, the V gene TRBV14, with 8 bases aligning to TRBD2. CDR3 size: 16 residues. CDR1 SGHDN and CDR2 FVKESK come from the germline V gene. V was clipped by 1 base and J by 0 bases; unmatched bases: 2. The CDR3 reads CASSQGSGASYNEQFF. The CDR3 DNA reads as TGTGCCAGCAGCCAAGGTAGCGGGGCCTCCTACAATGAGCAGTTCTTC.

This rearrangement joins TRBV5-6 to TRBJ1-5; D gene uncertain. There are 15 residues in the CDR3. V was pared by 1 base and J by 0 bases, with 8 bases between. Germline V gives CDR1 SGHDT, CDR2 YYEEEE. The CDR3 protein is CASSLRRNSNQPQHF. The CDR3, as DNA: TGTGCCAGCAGCTTGAGGCGGAATAGCAATCAGCCCCAGCATTTT.

The rearrangement joins TRBV14 to TRBJ1-2; D might be TRBD1 (5 bases). The V end lost 6 bases, the J end lost 6 bases, and 17 bases lay between the germline ends. The CDR3 runs to 14 residues. Germline CDR1 is SGHDN and CDR2 is FVKESK. CDR3 region: CASSPPGLLHGYTF. The CDR3 DNA follows: TGTGCCAGCAGTCCTCCGGGACTCCTTCATGGCTACACCTTC.

The CDR3 coding sequence is TGTGCCAGCAGCGTAGGAGTCGGGACAGCAGCCGGGGAGCTGTTTTTT. Its protein is CASSVGVGTAAGELFF. The chain joins TRBV9 to TRBJ2-2; 7 nucleotides match TRBD1. After removal of 0 bases from V and 6 bases from J, the junction contained 8 bases not matched to a gene. The germline gives CDR1 SGDLS, CDR2 YYNGEE. The CDR3 loop spans 16 amino acids.

The J gene is TRBJ1-6, the V gene TRBV27, with D hard to call. Germline V lookup: CDR1 MNHEY, CDR2 SMNVEV (reference sequence). This CDR3 contains 14 residues. The ends were cut back, 6 bases at V and 8 bases at J, with 14 bases in the middle. CDR3 DNA sequence: TGTGCCAGCAGCAAGCGGGAAGGGTATTCACCCCTCCACTTT. Protein: CASSKREGYSPLHF.

This chain joins TRBV9 and TRBJ1-1; D possibly corresponds to TRBD1 (5 bases). CDR3 length: 13 residues. CDR1 is SGDLS and CDR2 is YYNGEE in the germline V gene. Trimming shortened V by 1 base and J by 7 bases, and 11 bases separated the two germline ends. The CDR3 protein is CASSVSFQGEAFF. The CDR3 nucleotides read TGTGCCAGCAGCGTAAGTTTCCAGGGTGAAGCTTTCTTT.

This chain connects TRBV18 to TRBJ1-6, with D maybe TRBD1 (6 bases). Germline CDR1 reads KGHSH; CDR2 reads LQKENI. The CDR3 loop spans 17 amino acids. V was pared by 3 bases and J by 4 bases, with 16 bases between. In nucleotides, the CDR3 is TGTGCCAGCTCACCTATCCCCGTAGGACAGTATAATTCACCCCTCCACTTT. It codes for CASSPIPVGQYNSPLHF.

The chain combines TRBV2 with TRBJ1-6; 8 nucleotides match TRBD1. Germline trimming cut 6 bases from V and 7 bases from J; bases unmatched to any gene: 8. This CDR3 is built from 15 residues. Germline V lookup: CDR1 SNHLY, CDR2 FYNNEI. The CDR3 nucleotides are TGTGCCAGCAGGAAGAACACAGGGGGGAATTCACCCCTCCACTTT. It is translated as CASRKNTGGNSPLHF.

This clone was counted a single time. The chain combines TRBV7-8 with TRBJ1-3; 11 bases map to TRBD1. The CDR3 runs to 18 residues. Germline V gene lookup returns CDR1 SGHVS and CDR2 FQNEAQ. After removal of 5 bases from V and 0 bases from J, the junction contained 9 bases not matched to a gene. The CDR3 nucleotides read TGTGCCAGCAGCCGGCGGACAGGGGGCCGGAGCTCTGGAAACACCATATATTTT. Its translation is CASSRRTGGRSSGNTIYF.

The V and J genes are TRBV6-4 and TRBJ2-2; D remains ambiguous. Trimming removed 5 bases from V and 7 bases from J, with 14 bases in between. This CDR3 is 14 amino acids long. Germline V gene data show CDR1 as MRHNA and CDR2 as SNTAGT. The CDR3 protein is CASSQFFYNGELFF. CDR3 DNA: TGTGCCAGCAGTCAGTTCTTTTATAACGGGGAGCTGTTTTTT.

The J gene is TRBJ2-7, the V gene TRBV12-5, with 10 nucleotides matching TRBD1. V shed 6 bases and J 7 bases; nucleotides not matched to a gene: 15. CDR1 is LGHNT and CDR2 is FRNRAP in the germline V gene. The CDR3 totals 16 residues. The CDR3 nucleotides are TGTGCTAGTGGCTTCCTCCGGGACAGGGGAAGGTGGGAGCAGTACTTC. Translating gives CASGFLRDRGRWEQYF. The full variable domain, completed using reference TRBV12-5 and TRBJ2-7, is DARVTQTPRHKVTEMGQEVTMRCQPILGHNTVFWYRQTMMQGLELLAYFRNRAPLDDSGMPKDRFSAEMPDATLATLKIQPSEPRDSAVYFCASGFLRDRGRWEQYFGPGTRLTVT.

V and J are TRBV5-4 and TRBJ2-1, with D perhaps matching TRBD2 (6 bases). Germline V gene data show CDR1 as SGHNT and CDR2 as YYREEE (reference sequence). V shed 4 bases and J shed 2 bases, with 10 bases lying between them. The CDR3 has 14 amino acids. CDR3 amino acids: CASSRGLTYNEQFF. The CDR3 coding sequence is TGTGCCAGCAGCCGGGGACTTACCTACAATGAGCAGTTCTTC. Full variable domain (rest looked up from reference TRBV5-4 and TRBJ2-1): ETGVTQSPTHLIKTRGQQVTLRCSSQSGHNTVSWYQQALGQGPQFIFQYYREEENGRGNFPPRFSGLQFPNYSSELNVNALELDDSALYLCASSRGLTYNEQFFGPGTRLTVL.

The chain is built from TRBV27 and TRBJ1-5, with 10 bases identical to TRBD1. This CDR3 spans 15 amino acids. The trim removed 2 bases at V and 7 bases at J, leaving 5 bases unmatched. The germline CDR1 and CDR2 sequences are MNHEY and SMNVEV (reference sequence). The CDR3 nucleotides are TGTGCCAGCAGTTTAGGGACAGGGGCAAAACAGCCCCAGCATTTT. It yields the protein CASSLGTGAKQPQHF.

The rearrangement uses TRBV10-3 and TRBJ2-5; D perhaps matches TRBD2 (6 bases). From germline, CDR1 is ENHRY and CDR2 SYGVKD. The CDR3 spans 15 residues. With 4 bases removed from V and 0 bases from J, the gap between germline ends came to 12 bases. In DNA, the CDR3 is TGTGCCATCAGTGGAGGGCGCGGGGACCAAGAGACCCAGTACTTC. This gives the protein CAISGGRGDQETQYF.

The chain links TRBV30 to TRBJ2-2; the match to TRBD1 covers 7 bases. The CDR3 consists of 15 residues. Germline V gene lookup returns CDR1 GTSNPN and CDR2 SVGIG (reference sequence). J was trimmed by 7 bases and V by 2 bases; bases with no gene match: 10. The CDR3: CAWSKSTGLVGELFF. For the CDR3, the DNA is TGTGCCTGGAGTAAATCGACAGGGCTGGTCGGGGAGCTGTTTTTT.

The chain uses TRBV5-1 and TRBJ1-2; D may be TRBD1 (5 bases). Germline CDR1 is SGHRS and CDR2 is YFSETQ. The CDR3 is 13 residues long. The V end was cut by 5 bases, the J end by 4 bases, with 12 bases between. The CDR3 DNA follows: TGCGCCAGCAGGAACACAGGCTCCTATGGCTACACCTTC. Its translation: CASRNTGSYGYTF.

The CDR3 sequence is CASSPRQGVSYEQYF. The CDR3 DNA sequence: TGTGCCAGTAGTCCTCGACAGGGAGTCTCCTACGAGCAGTACTTC. The chain is built from TRBV19 and TRBJ2-7; 7 bases fit TRBD1. J gave up 0 bases and V 5 bases, and 7 bases lay outside the gene matches. The length of the CDR3 is 15 residues. Germline loops: CDR1 LNHDA, CDR2 SQIVND (reference sequence).

This chain joins TRBV5-4 and TRBJ1-2; 10 nucleotides line up with TRBD1. Germline V gene sequence: CDR1 SGHNT, CDR2 YYREEE (reference sequence). CDR3 length equals 14 residues. With 6 bases clipped from V and 2 bases from J, the junction kept 4 bases outside the gene matches. CDR3 DNA sequence: TGTGCCAGCACCCCGGACAGGGGGAACTATGGCTACACCTTC. It translates to CASTPDRGNYGYTF.

The chain couples TRBV2 to TRBJ2-3; 10 bases map to TRBD1. Germline V gene lookup returns CDR1 SNHLY and CDR2 FYNNEI. V dropped 0 bases and J dropped 5; count of bases not matched to a gene: 2. The CDR3 consists of 15 residues. CDR3 sequence reads: CASSEATGGVDTQYF. In DNA, the CDR3 is TGTGCCAGCAGTGAAGCGACAGGGGGCGTAGATACGCAGTATTTT.

The J gene is TRBJ1-2, the V gene TRBV5-1; D is perhaps TRBD1 (6 bases). The CDR3 has 14 amino acids. Trimming left V 0 bases short and J 4 bases short, with 10 bases between. CDR1 SGHRS and CDR2 YFSETQ come from the germline V gene. The CDR3 protein is CASSLGQGTYGYTF. In nucleotides, the CDR3 is TGCGCCAGCAGCTTGGGGCAGGGGACCTATGGCTACACCTTC. Full variable domain (rest looked up from reference TRBV5-1 and TRBJ1-2): KAGVTQTPRYLIKTRGQQVTLSCSPISGHRSVSWYQQTPGQGLQFLFEYFSETQRNKGNFPGRFSGRQFSNSRSEMNVSTLELGDSALYLCASSLGQGTYGYTFGSGTRLTVV.

The genes are TRBV7-2 and TRBJ1-4; D gene uncertain. The CDR3 is 13 amino acids. Per the germline V gene, CDR1 is SGHTA and CDR2 is FQGNSA. V dropped 5 bases and J dropped 7 bases, with 11 bases sitting between them. The CDR3 loop reads CASSRREGEKLFF. The CDR3 nucleotides are TGTGCCAGCAGCAGGCGAGAGGGTGAAAAACTGTTTTTT.

The chain carries TRBV11-1 and TRBJ2-3, with D unresolved. Germline-derived CDR1 and CDR2 are SGHAT and FQDESV (reference sequence). This CDR3 is built from 13 residues. Trimming cost V 4 bases and J 6 bases, with 11 bases left between them. CDR3 nucleotide sequence: TGTGCCAGCAGCTCTAACCAGGCGGATACGCAGTATTTT. Translation gives CASSSNQADTQYF.

The chain has TRBV2 and TRBJ1-1, with 9 bases matching TRBD1. CDR3 length: 17 residues. Germline V lookup: CDR1 SNHLY, CDR2 FYNNEI. Trimming at V came to 6 bases and at J to 1 base, leaving 12 bases not matched to a gene. The CDR3 spells CASRGHRGQGRNTEAFF. CDR3 coding DNA: TGTGCCAGCAGGGGACACAGGGGGCAGGGGAGGAACACTGAAGCTTTCTTT.

The chain employs TRBV19 and TRBJ1-2; perhaps TRBD1 as D (5 bases). This CDR3 comprises 14 residues. CDR1 and CDR2 from the germline V gene are LNHDA and SQIVND (reference sequence). Deletions cut 5 bases from V and 5 bases from J, with 15 bases between. This CDR3 reads CASSPREGYYGYTF. The CDR3 DNA reads as TGTGCCAGTAGTCCCAGGGAAGGGTATTATGGCTACACCTTC.

Concerning this clone itself: One end of the junction is discordant with germline, which a read error may explain. This rearrangement joins TRBV6-5 to TRBJ1-5; the D is unclear. From germline, CDR1 is MNHEY and CDR2 SVGAGI. The CDR3 is made up of 12 amino acids. This CDR3 reads CASSRTTGKPIF. The CDR3 nucleotides read TGTGCCAGCAGTCGAACAACCGGGAAGCCGATTTTT.

The CDR3 protein is CASSLGPDKYNEQFF. CDR3 DNA sequence: TGTGCCAGCAGCTTAGGGCCGGACAAGTACAATGAGCAGTTCTTC. V is TRBV7-7 and J is TRBJ2-1, with a weak D call TRBD1 (5 bases). Per the germline V gene, CDR1 is SSHAT and CDR2 is FNYEAQ (reference sequence). This CDR3 has 15 amino acids. V was trimmed by 1 base and J by 4 bases, leaving 11 bases between them.